These 5 T cell receptor beta chains came from one sample sequenced in a study of T cells in Graves' hyperthyroidism and ophthalmopathy. Amplification of TCR beta CDR3 regions was performed using RNA transcripts as template. With the HTBI primer set, the TCR CDR3 went through a first round of RT-PCR. From the multiplex PCR reads, TCRdb called clonotypes with MiXCR, one entry per CDR3 protein. The sample has approximately 640,000 distinct CDR3 sequences, roughly 45% seen once; the top ten hold roughly 6.5%. Sequences were obtained from peripheral blood or thyroid tissue (not recorded which). These receptors came from an adult man with Graves' disease, either hyperthyroidism or ophthalmopathy (not recorded which).

The chain links TRBV29-1 to TRBJ2-5; a weak D match, TRBD2 (6 bases). This CDR3 region has 12 residues. CDR1 and CDR2 (germline): SQVTM, ANQGSEA. V gave up 4 bases and J gave up 6 bases, with 12 bases separating them. The CDR3 DNA is TGCAGCGTTGTTGGGGGGATGAAGACCCAGTACTTC. Translating it yields CSVVGGMKTQYF.

This clonotype was seen repeatedly, ten times or more. The chain is built from TRBV15 and TRBJ1-2; tentatively, D is TRBD1 (6 bases). Germline V gene lookup returns CDR1 LNHNV and CDR2 YYDKDF (reference sequence). Trimming removed 1 base at V and 8 bases at J, with 17 bases between. The CDR3 is 15 amino acids. This CDR3 is CATSRAAGVGEGYTF. For the CDR3, the DNA is TGTGCCACCAGCAGAGCGGCAGGGGTCGGAGAAGGCTACACCTTC. Complete variable domain (other parts from reference TRBV15 and TRBJ1-2): DAMVIQNPRYQVTQFGKPVTLSCSQTLNHNVMYWYQQKSSQAPKLLFHYYDKDFNNEADTPDNFQSRRPNTSFCFLDIRSPGLGDTAMYLCATSRAAGVGEGYTFGSGTRLTVV.

Comment on this clonotype: Being one base from a much bigger clone, this may be a read error. This chain connects TRBV10-2 to TRBJ2-7; TRBD2 is a possible D gene (6 bases). The CDR3 has 13 residues. CDR1 and CDR2 from the germline V gene are WSHSY and SAAADI. V was trimmed by 8 bases and J by 8 bases, leaving 19 bases between them. The DNA of the CDR3 is TGCGCCAGCGGTGCTCGGAGGGTGTTCAAGCAGTACTTC. Residues: CASGARRVFKQYF.

The chain has TRBV20-1 and TRBJ2-7, with 12 bases lining up with TRBD2. V lost 4 bases, J lost 2 bases, and 6 bases stayed unmatched. The CDR3 loop spans 15 amino acids. Germline V gives CDR1 DFQATT, CDR2 SNEGSKA (reference sequence). CDR3 region: CSAKHGLAGPYEQYF. The CDR3 bases are TGCAGTGCTAAACACGGACTAGCGGGGCCCTACGAGCAGTACTTC.

The V gene is TRBV20-1, the J gene TRBJ2-7; 12 bases fit TRBD2. The CDR3 has 14 amino acids. J was trimmed by 1 base and V by 6 bases; bases with no gene match: 4. CDR1 and CDR2 from the germline V gene are DFQATT and SNEGSKA (reference sequence). CDR3 region: CSARLAGESYEQYF. The CDR3 bases are TGCAGTGCAAGACTAGCGGGAGAGTCCTACGAGCAGTACTTC.